These T cell receptor beta chains were read from a single sample in a study of T cells in Graves' hyperthyroidism and ophthalmopathy. TCRdb used MiXCR to reprocess the multiplex PCR reads, holding one entry per CDR3 protein. Here the sample spans roughly 740,000 distinct CDR3 sequences, around 17% being singletons. Sequences were obtained from blood. Every receptor here comes from a man younger than 35 with Graves' hyperthyroidism. Each CDR3 is given with its conserved first and last residue. The order of the fields is D gene, clone size, J gene, CDR3 length, V gene, CDR3 protein, CDR3 DNA. The D gene is left open where the match is weak. Rows give clone size only sometimes, using once, few, many, or a class for an expanded clone.

d_call: .
clone_size: .
j_call: TRBJ1-5
cdr3_length: 15
v_call: TRBV5-1
cdr3_aa: CASSEGFGRDQPQHF
cdr3_nt: TGCGCCAGCAGCGAAGGGTTCGGGAGGGATCAGCCCCAGCATTTT

d_call: .
clone_size: many
j_call: TRBJ2-1
cdr3_length: 12
v_call: TRBV28
cdr3_aa: CASSSRENEQFF
cdr3_nt: TGTGCCAGCAGTTCTAGGGAAAATGAGCAGTTCTTC

d_call: .
clone_size: few
j_call: TRBJ1-4
cdr3_length: 14
v_call: TRBV10-3
cdr3_aa: CAISEGGSNEKLFF
cdr3_nt: TGTGCCATCAGTGAGGGAGGTTCTAATGAAAAACTGTTTTTT

d_call: TRBD1
clone_size: few
j_call: TRBJ2-2
cdr3_length: 17
v_call: TRBV28
cdr3_aa: CASSLLQWTGGPGELFF
cdr3_nt: TGTGCCAGCAGTCTCCTCCAGTGGACAGGGGGCCCCGGGGAGCTGTTTTTT

d_call: .
clone_size: many
j_call: TRBJ2-3
cdr3_length: 14
v_call: TRBV4-1
cdr3_aa: CASSLLGASDTQYF
cdr3_nt: TGCGCCAGCAGCCTCTTGGGCGCATCAGATACGCAGTATTTT

d_call: .
clone_size: .
j_call: TRBJ1-1
cdr3_length: 15
v_call: TRBV27
cdr3_aa: CASSPGSNRDTEAFF
cdr3_nt: TGTGCCAGCAGTCCAGGGTCGAATAGGGACACTGAAGCTTTCTTT

d_call: TRBD2
clone_size: many
j_call: TRBJ2-7
cdr3_length: 15
v_call: TRBV30
cdr3_aa: CAWSGTSGKPGEQYF
cdr3_nt: TGTGCCTGGAGTGGGACTAGCGGGAAGCCTGGCGAGCAGTACTTC

d_call: .
clone_size: few
j_call: TRBJ1-1
cdr3_length: 17
v_call: TRBV5-4
cdr3_aa: CASSLMAGAPFSTEAFF
cdr3_nt: TGTGCCAGCAGCTTGATGGCAGGGGCCCCATTTAGCACTGAAGCTTTCTTT

d_call: TRBD1
clone_size: few
j_call: TRBJ1-2
cdr3_length: 14
v_call: TRBV7-2
cdr3_aa: CASSFDRGRNGYTF
cdr3_nt: TGTGCCAGCAGCTTCGACAGGGGGCGGAATGGCTACACCTTC

d_call: .
clone_size: few
j_call: TRBJ1-5
cdr3_length: 16
v_call: TRBV27
cdr3_aa: CASSLSGVLGNQPQHF
cdr3_nt: TGTGCCAGCAGTTTATCGGGGGTCTTGGGCAATCAGCCCCAGCATTTT

d_call: TRBD1
clone_size: many
j_call: TRBJ1-2
cdr3_length: 14
v_call: TRBV2
cdr3_aa: CASSPGTGPYGYTF
cdr3_nt: TGTGCCAGCAGTCCCGGGACAGGTCCCTATGGCTACACCTTC

d_call: .
clone_size: .
j_call: TRBJ2-5
cdr3_length: 14
v_call: TRBV7-3
cdr3_aa: CASSLTPLVETQYF
cdr3_nt: TGTGCCAGCAGCTTAACGCCCCTAGTGGAGACCCAGTACTTC

d_call: TRBD2
clone_size: few
j_call: TRBJ2-1
cdr3_length: 14
v_call: TRBV7-9
cdr3_aa: CASGPSGAYNEQFF
cdr3_nt: TGTGCCAGCGGCCCTAGCGGGGCCTACAATGAGCAGTTCTTC

d_call: TRBD2
clone_size: .
j_call: TRBJ2-1
cdr3_length: 19
v_call: TRBV15
cdr3_aa: CATSRDLSSGTSGVDEQFF
cdr3_nt: TGTGCCACCAGCAGAGATCTGTCGTCCGGGACTAGCGGGGTGGATGAGCAGTTCTTC

d_call: TRBD1
clone_size: many
j_call: TRBJ2-7
cdr3_length: 17
v_call: TRBV6-1
cdr3_aa: CASSEAIRDRGSGEQYF
cdr3_nt: TGTGCCAGCAGTGAAGCGATCCGGGACAGGGGCTCGGGCGAGCAGTACTTC

d_call: .
clone_size: .
j_call: TRBJ2-7
cdr3_length: 14
v_call: TRBV5-5
cdr3_aa: CASRMGTYSYEQYF
cdr3_nt: TGTGCCAGCAGGATGGGCACCTACTCCTACGAGCAGTACTTC

d_call: TRBD1
clone_size: many
j_call: TRBJ1-4
cdr3_length: 14
v_call: TRBV27
cdr3_aa: CASSLGQGHLKLFF
cdr3_nt: TGTGCCAGCAGTTTGGGACAGGGTCATCTGAAACTGTTTTTT

d_call: .
clone_size: .
j_call: TRBJ1-5
cdr3_length: 15
v_call: TRBV3-1
cdr3_aa: CASSRRSGGNQPQHF
cdr3_nt: TGTGCCAGCAGCCGCCGCAGTGGAGGCAATCAGCCCCAGCATTTT

d_call: TRBD2
clone_size: few
j_call: TRBJ2-1
cdr3_length: 16
v_call: TRBV6-2/TRBV6-3
cdr3_aa: CASSYSTLAGGGEQFF
cdr3_nt: TGTGCCAGCAGTTACTCGACACTAGCGGGAGGGGGTGAGCAGTTCTTC

d_call: .
clone_size: few
j_call: TRBJ1-5
cdr3_length: 16
v_call: TRBV28
cdr3_aa: CASSLSGARGNQPQHF
cdr3_nt: TGTGCCAGCAGTTTATCAGGGGCGCGAGGTAATCAGCCCCAGCATTTT

d_call: TRBD2
clone_size: few
j_call: TRBJ2-1
cdr3_length: 16
v_call: TRBV11-2
cdr3_aa: CASSLSGRVLYNEQFF
cdr3_nt: TGTGCCAGCAGCCTTAGCGGGAGGGTCCTCTACAATGAGCAGTTCTTC

d_call: .
clone_size: few
j_call: TRBJ2-1
cdr3_length: 13
v_call: TRBV10-1
cdr3_aa: CASSEVSRGEQFF
cdr3_nt: TGCGCCAGCAGTGAAGTGTCGAGGGGTGAGCAGTTCTTC

d_call: .
clone_size: .
j_call: TRBJ1-6
cdr3_length: 13
v_call: TRBV12-5
cdr3_aa: CASDGGDYSPLHF
cdr3_nt: TGTGCTAGTGATGGGGGCGACTATTCACCCCTCCACTTT

d_call: .
clone_size: .
j_call: TRBJ2-6
cdr3_length: 16
v_call: TRBV19
cdr3_aa: CASMEFQASGANVLTF
cdr3_nt: TGTGCCAGTATGGAGTTCCAGGCCTCTGGGGCCAACGTCCTGACTTTC

d_call: .
clone_size: many
j_call: TRBJ2-2
cdr3_length: 14
v_call: TRBV4-1
cdr3_aa: CASSQGRNTGELFF
cdr3_nt: TGTGCCAGCAGCCAGGGACGGAACACCGGGGAGCTGTTTTTT

d_call: .
clone_size: many
j_call: TRBJ2-1
cdr3_length: 16
v_call: TRBV12-3/TRBV12-4
cdr3_aa: CASSLARAVTYNEQFF
cdr3_nt: TGTGCCAGCAGTTTAGCGCGAGCGGTAACCTACAATGAGCAGTTCTTC

d_call: .
clone_size: .
j_call: TRBJ2-3
cdr3_length: 16
v_call: TRBV24-1
cdr3_aa: CATSDRDQWSTDTQYF
cdr3_nt: TGTGCCACCAGTGACCGGGACCAGTGGAGCACAGATACGCAGTATTTT

d_call: .
clone_size: many
j_call: TRBJ2-6
cdr3_length: 17
v_call: TRBV7-9
cdr3_aa: CASSSPDGSSGANVLTF
cdr3_nt: TGTGCCAGCAGCTCCCCGGACGGAAGCTCTGGGGCCAACGTCCTGACTTTC

d_call: TRBD2
clone_size: many
j_call: TRBJ2-7
cdr3_length: 11
v_call: TRBV30
cdr3_aa: CASRLAQEQYF
cdr3_nt: TGTGCCTCCCGACTAGCGCAAGAGCAGTACTTC

d_call: .
clone_size: few
j_call: TRBJ2-1
cdr3_length: 14
v_call: TRBV5-1
cdr3_aa: CASSLGQIYNEQFF
cdr3_nt: TGCGCCAGCAGCTTGGGGCAAATTTACAATGAGCAGTTCTTC

d_call: TRBD1
clone_size: few
j_call: TRBJ2-7
cdr3_length: 19
v_call: TRBV5-5
cdr3_aa: CASSPTGEGVRWATYEQYF
cdr3_nt: TGTGCCAGCAGCCCGACAGGGGAAGGTGTTCGTTGGGCAACCTACGAGCAGTACTTC

d_call: TRBD2
clone_size: many
j_call: TRBJ2-3
cdr3_length: 15
v_call: TRBV7-9
cdr3_aa: CASSLLRERSDTQYF
cdr3_nt: TGTGCCAGCAGCTTACTGCGGGAGAGGTCAGATACGCAGTATTTT

d_call: .
clone_size: many
j_call: TRBJ1-1
cdr3_length: 12
v_call: TRBV2
cdr3_aa: CASSGAGGEAFF
cdr3_nt: TGTGCCAGCAGTGGGGCCGGCGGTGAAGCTTTCTTT

d_call: TRBD1
clone_size: many
j_call: TRBJ1-1
cdr3_length: 18
v_call: TRBV20-1
cdr3_aa: CSARPIPGQGALKTEAFF
cdr3_nt: TGCAGTGCTAGACCCATCCCGGGACAGGGGGCCCTGAAGACTGAAGCTTTCTTT

d_call: .
clone_size: few
j_call: TRBJ1-5
cdr3_length: 14
v_call: TRBV20-1
cdr3_aa: CSALQEVGDQPQHF
cdr3_nt: TGCAGTGCCCTTCAGGAGGTTGGCGATCAGCCCCAGCATTTT

d_call: TRBD1
clone_size: few
j_call: TRBJ2-7
cdr3_length: 16
v_call: TRBV18
cdr3_aa: CASSPVPGQGADEQYF
cdr3_nt: TGTGCCAGCTCACCGGTCCCGGGACAGGGGGCTGATGAGCAGTACTTC

d_call: .
clone_size: .
j_call: TRBJ1-1
cdr3_length: 13
v_call: TRBV15
cdr3_aa: CATSRAGDTEAFF
cdr3_nt: TGTGCCACCAGCAGAGCCGGGGACACTGAAGCTTTCTTT

d_call: .
clone_size: .
j_call: TRBJ2-3
cdr3_length: 14
v_call: TRBV5-4
cdr3_aa: CASSAVGGVNTQYF
cdr3_nt: TGTGCCAGCAGCGCTGTGGGAGGTGTAAATACGCAGTATTTT

d_call: TRBD2
clone_size: many
j_call: TRBJ2-7
cdr3_length: 16
v_call: TRBV3-1
cdr3_aa: CASSQTGGSGRGEQYF
cdr3_nt: TGTGCCAGCAGCCAAACAGGAGGTAGCGGGAGAGGGGAGCAGTACTTC

d_call: .
clone_size: many
j_call: TRBJ2-3
cdr3_length: 12
v_call: TRBV7-2
cdr3_aa: CASGSYTDTQYF
cdr3_nt: TGTGCCAGCGGTAGTTACACAGATACGCAGTATTTT

d_call: TRBD1
clone_size: many
j_call: TRBJ2-5
cdr3_length: 13
v_call: TRBV28
cdr3_aa: CASSSTGTETQYF
cdr3_nt: TGTGCCAGCAGTTCGACAGGGACGGAGACCCAGTACTTC

d_call: .
clone_size: few
j_call: TRBJ2-7
cdr3_length: 14
v_call: TRBV20-1
cdr3_aa: CSARGETLTYEQYF
cdr3_nt: TGCAGTGCTAGAGGGGAGACACTAACCTACGAGCAGTACTTC

d_call: .
clone_size: .
j_call: TRBJ2-5
cdr3_length: 13
v_call: TRBV2
cdr3_aa: CASRRTWGETQYF
cdr3_nt: TGTGCCAGCAGACGGACTTGGGGAGAGACCCAGTACTTC

d_call: TRBD1
clone_size: once
j_call: TRBJ2-1
cdr3_length: 14
v_call: TRBV4-1
cdr3_aa: CASSQEDRGNEQFF
cdr3_nt: TGCGCCAGCAGCCAAGAGGACAGGGGCAATGAGCAGTTCTTC

d_call: .
clone_size: .
j_call: TRBJ1-2
cdr3_length: 10
v_call: TRBV20-1
cdr3_aa: CSAIGDGYTF
cdr3_nt: TGCAGTGCTATAGGGGACGGCTACACCTTC

d_call: TRBD2
clone_size: few
j_call: TRBJ2-2
cdr3_length: 21
v_call: TRBV7-8
cdr3_aa: CASSFLARGREGLAGTGELFF
cdr3_nt: TGTGCCAGCAGCTTCCTCGCCCGGGGGCGCGAGGGACTAGCGGGCACCGGGGAGCTGTTTTTT

d_call: TRBD1
clone_size: .
j_call: TRBJ2-2
cdr3_length: 13
v_call: TRBV28
cdr3_aa: CAITGVNTGELFF
cdr3_nt: TGTGCCATTACAGGGGTTAACACCGGGGAGCTGTTTTTT

d_call: .
clone_size: .
j_call: TRBJ2-1
cdr3_length: 15
v_call: TRBV20-1
cdr3_aa: CSARDVRRAYNEQFF
cdr3_nt: TGCAGTGCTAGAGATGTTAGGCGGGCCTACAATGAGCAGTTCTTC

d_call: .
clone_size: few
j_call: TRBJ2-7
cdr3_length: 15
v_call: TRBV5-4
cdr3_aa: CASSLWDGNSYEQYF
cdr3_nt: TGTGCCAGCTCCCTATGGGACGGAAACTCCTACGAGCAGTACTTC

d_call: .
clone_size: few
j_call: TRBJ1-4
cdr3_length: 12
v_call: TRBV6-1
cdr3_aa: CASKSDSQKLFF
cdr3_nt: TGTGCCAGCAAATCGGACAGCCAAAAACTGTTTTTT

d_call: TRBD1
clone_size: many
j_call: TRBJ2-7
cdr3_length: 15
v_call: TRBV5-1
cdr3_aa: CASSPTGTGWNEQYF
cdr3_nt: TGCGCCAGCAGCCCCACCGGGACAGGGTGGAACGAGCAGTACTTC